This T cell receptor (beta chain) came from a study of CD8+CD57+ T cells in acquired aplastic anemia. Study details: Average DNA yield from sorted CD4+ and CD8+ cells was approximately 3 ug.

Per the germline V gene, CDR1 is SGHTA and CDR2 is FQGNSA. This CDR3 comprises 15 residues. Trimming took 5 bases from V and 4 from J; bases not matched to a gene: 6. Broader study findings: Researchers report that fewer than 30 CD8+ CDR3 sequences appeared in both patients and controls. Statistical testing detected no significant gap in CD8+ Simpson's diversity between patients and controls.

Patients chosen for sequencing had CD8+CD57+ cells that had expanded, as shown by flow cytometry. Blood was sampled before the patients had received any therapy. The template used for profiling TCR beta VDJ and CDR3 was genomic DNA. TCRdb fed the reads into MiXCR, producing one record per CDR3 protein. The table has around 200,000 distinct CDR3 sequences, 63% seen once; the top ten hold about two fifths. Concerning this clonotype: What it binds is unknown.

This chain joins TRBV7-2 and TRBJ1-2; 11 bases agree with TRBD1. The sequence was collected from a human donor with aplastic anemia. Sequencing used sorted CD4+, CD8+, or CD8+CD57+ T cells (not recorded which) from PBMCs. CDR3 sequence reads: CASSQGTGGSYGYTF. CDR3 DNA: TGTGCCAGCAGCCAAGGGACAGGGGGAAGCTATGGCTACACCTTC.